These 21 T cell receptor beta chains were all obtained from the same sample, sequenced in a study of immune cell composition in non-small cell lung cancer. The assay was immunoSEQ multiplex PCR, and TCRdb's table has in-frame clones only and misses some. The sample records 11,000 or so clones, over 55% being singletons. Input material: lung tumor tissue. These receptors were obtained from a human donor with non-small cell lung cancer.

This chain uses TRBV6-5 with TRBJ2-3; D is undetermined. The V end lost 0 bases, the J end lost 2 bases, and 3 bases lay between the germline ends. Germline CDR1 reads MNHEY; CDR2 reads SVGAGI. The CDR3 contains 13 residues. In DNA, the CDR3 is TGTGCCAGCAGTTACTCTATCACAGATACGCAGTATTTT. This gives the protein CASSYSITDTQYF.

The V call is TRBV7-8, the J call TRBJ2-5, with TRBD1 matching over 8 bases. Germline loops: CDR1 SGHVS, CDR2 FQNEAQ. This CDR3 is 13 amino acids long. V gave up 5 bases and J gave up 4 bases; unmatched junction bases: 3. The CDR3 spells CASSDDRGETQYF. The CDR3 nucleotides read TGTGCCAGCAGCGACGACAGGGGAGAGACCCAGTACTTC.

A note on this clone: This CDR3 is missing its conserved last phenylalanine or tryptophan, likely due to a read error. The DNA is left out, because the CDR3 cannot be placed on it with certainty; the CDR3 is given as TCRdb lists it. V and J are TRBV5-1 and TRBJ2-3; the table's D gene call, TRBD2, was not cross checked with the DNA. Looked up from germline, CDR1 is SGHRS and CDR2 is YFSETQ. The CDR3 region is 14 residues in length, termini included. CDR3 loop: CASSLAGTSGMMEV.

This clone is termed medium-sized. The V call is TRBV19, the J call TRBJ2-5; tentative D call: TRBD1 (5 bases). Germline CDR1 and CDR2: LNHDA and SQIVND (reference sequence). The V end lost 2 bases, the J end lost 4 bases, and 17 bases lay between the germline ends. This CDR3 spans 16 amino acids. DNA of the CDR3: TGTGCCAGTAGTATAACAGGCGAGCATTCGGTAGAGACCCAGTACTTC. Amino acids: CASSITGEHSVETQYF.

This chain uses TRBV19 with TRBJ1-3; D gene unclear. CDR1 is LNHDA, CDR2 SQIVND, per germline (reference sequence). Trimming shortened V by 6 bases and J by 0 bases, and 12 bases separated the two germline ends. The CDR3 is 15 residues long. DNA of the CDR3: TGTGCCAGTAGCTTCGGTCGTGTCTCTGGAAACACCATATATTTT. This sequence encodes CASSFGRVSGNTIYF. Complete variable domain (other parts from reference TRBV19 and TRBJ1-3): DGGITQSPKYLFRKEGQNVTLSCEQNLNHDAMYWYRQDPGQGLRLIYYSQIVNDFQKGDIAEGYSVSREKKESFPLTVTSAQKNPTAFYLCASSFGRVSGNTIYFGEGSWLTVV.

V gene TRBV4-3 combines with J gene TRBJ2-7; 10 nucleotides agree with TRBD2. V gave up 0 bases and J gave up 2 bases; unmatched junction bases: 4. CDR3 length equals 16 residues. Germline assignment: CDR1 LGHNA and CDR2 YSLEER. CDR3 loop: CASSQDFLAGAYEQYF. DNA of the CDR3: TGCGCCAGCAGCCAAGATTTCCTAGCGGGAGCCTACGAGCAGTACTTC.

This clone is a singleton in its sample. This chain uses TRBV7-3 with TRBJ2-1; 7 positions agree with TRBD2. Germline CDR1 and CDR2: SGHTA and FQGTGA. CDR3 length: 15 residues. With V trimmed by 5 bases and J by 4 bases, 8 bases remained unmatched. The CDR3 region is CASSPQRGSYNEQFF. For the CDR3, the DNA is TGTGCCAGCAGCCCCCAGCGGGGCAGTTACAATGAGCAGTTCTTC.

This chain uses TRBV10-3 with TRBJ1-5; D is unresolved. V was clipped by 2 bases and J by 4 bases, with 3 bases between them. Germline CDR1 is ENHRY and CDR2 is SYGVKD. There are 12 residues in the CDR3. The CDR3 spells CAISEENQPQHF. The CDR3 DNA reads TGTGCCATCAGTGAGGAGAATCAGCCCCAGCATTTT.

The chain carries TRBV6-1 and TRBJ2-2; weak D call: TRBD1 (7 bases). V lost 6 bases and J 1 base, leaving 9 bases between the germline ends. Germline V gives CDR1 MNHNS, CDR2 SASEGT. The CDR3 is 14 amino acids. The CDR3 spells CASSQGGNTGELFF. The CDR3 DNA reads as TGTGCCAGCAGCCAGGGGGGGAACACCGGGGAGCTGTTTTTT.

The chain links TRBV9 to TRBJ2-1; TRBD2 might be the D (6 bases). V was trimmed by 4 bases and J by 4 bases, leaving 21 bases between them. The CDR3 is made up of 17 amino acids. The germline V gene encodes CDR1 SGDLS and CDR2 YYNGEE. CDR3 sequence: CASSPPGPSGLYNEQFF. The DNA for the CDR3 is TGTGCCAGCAGCCCCCCAGGACCGAGCGGGCTTTACAATGAGCAGTTCTTC.

The V call is TRBV30, the J call TRBJ1-2; perhaps TRBD1 as D (6 bases). The V gene lost 1 base and the J gene lost 1 base, with 13 bases spanning the gap. This CDR3 is 15 amino acids long. Germline CDR1 GTSNPN, CDR2 SVGIG (reference sequence). The chain's CDR3 is CAWSGTGWHNYGYTF. In DNA form, the CDR3 reads TGTGCCTGGAGTGGAACAGGGTGGCATAACTATGGCTACACCTTC.

The count of this clone is one. The chain links TRBV11-2 to TRBJ1-1; tentative D call: TRBD1 (6 bases). The CDR3 totals 14 residues. The V gene lost 5 bases and the J gene lost 4 bases, with 14 bases spanning the gap. The germline V gene encodes CDR1 SGHAT and CDR2 FQNNGV. The CDR3 DNA follows: TGTGCCAGCAGCCGAGGGGGGGGTGGCACTGAAGCTTTCTTT. Its translation: CASSRGGGGTEAFF.

The V and J genes are TRBV10-2 and TRBJ1-5, with D possibly matching TRBD1 (6 bases). The CDR3 is made up of 16 amino acids. Germline lookup yields CDR1 WSHSY and CDR2 SAAADI. V was clipped by 0 bases and J by 6 bases, with 15 bases between them. CDR3 coding DNA: TGCGCCAGCAGTGAGTCTTCCGCAGGGGTGGGTCAGCCCCAGCATTTT. Translating gives CASSESSAGVGQPQHF.

This clone has a single count. The chain has TRBV9 and TRBJ2-1; the match to TRBD2 covers 11 bases. The V gene's germline CDR1 is SGDLS and CDR2 YYNGEE. Trimming at V came to 3 bases and at J to 4 bases, leaving 3 bases not matched to a gene. The CDR3 is 15 residues long. CDR3 in DNA: TGTGCCAGCAGCGCAACTAGCGGGAGTTACAATGAGCAGTTCTTC. Its translation is CASSATSGSYNEQFF. Drawing the rest from reference TRBV9 and TRBJ2-1, the complete variable domain is DSGVTQTPKHLITATGQRVTLRCSPRSGDLSVYWYQQSLDQGLQFLIQYYNGEERAKGNILERFSAQQFPDLHSELNLSSLELGDSALYFCASSATSGSYNEQFFGPGTRLTVL.

The V gene is TRBV6-5, the J gene TRBJ2-7; 8 bases agree with TRBD2. With V trimmed by 4 bases and J by 5 bases, 13 bases remained unmatched. The germline CDR1 and CDR2 sequences are MNHEY and SVGAGI. This CDR3 comprises 16 residues. The CDR3 nucleotides read TGTGCCAGCAGTTTAGAGGAACGGCCGGGGGGGAACGAGCAGTACTTC. Protein: CASSLEERPGGNEQYF.

This chain links TRBV2 with TRBJ2-3; 10 bases map to TRBD2. With 5 bases clipped from V and 3 bases from J, the junction kept 2 bases outside the gene matches. Germline CDR1 is SNHLY and CDR2 is FYNNEI. This CDR3 has 14 amino acids. For the CDR3, the DNA is TGTGCCAGCAGTTTTAGCGGGAGGACAGATACGCAGTATTTT. The encoded protein is CASSFSGRTDTQYF.

The chain carries TRBV10-3 and TRBJ2-5; possible D gene TRBD2, 5 bases. Germline CDR1 is ENHRY and CDR2 is SYGVKD. This CDR3 has 13 amino acids. The V end was cut by 3 bases, the J end by 5 bases, with 10 bases between. The DNA for the CDR3 is TGTGCCATCAGTGAAGGCCGGGGTGAGACCCAGTACTTC. Amino acids: CAISEGRGETQYF.

The chain carries TRBV5-5 and TRBJ2-7; 9 positions match TRBD1. Germline CDR1 SGHKS, CDR2 YYEKEE (reference sequence). The CDR3 loop spans 15 amino acids. After removal of 2 bases from V and 0 bases from J, the junction contained 3 bases not matched to a gene. CDR3 nucleotide sequence: TGTGCCAGCAGCTTAGGGACAGGGCCCTCCTACGAGCAGTACTTC. The encoded protein is CASSLGTGPSYEQYF.

By share, this clone counts as medium-sized (0.01 to 0.1%). This chain links TRBV28 with TRBJ1-5; weak D call: TRBD1 (6 bases). The CDR3 extends over 14 amino acids. With 6 bases removed from V and 7 bases from J, the gap between germline ends came to 16 bases. From germline, CDR1 is MDHEN and CDR2 SYDVKM. The CDR3 protein is CASSYNLRGQPQHF. In DNA form, the CDR3 reads TGTGCCAGCAGCTATAATCTCAGGGGCCAGCCCCAGCATTTT. The variable domain in full, with the rest retrieved from reference TRBV28 and TRBJ1-5, is DVKVTQSSRYLVKRTGEKVFLECVQDMDHENMFWYRQDPGLGLRLIYFSYDVKMKEKGDIPEGYSVSREKKERFSLILESASTNQTSMYLCASSYNLRGQPQHFGDGTRLSIL.

The chain has TRBV4-2 and TRBJ2-7; 8 nucleotides match TRBD2. The CDR3 sequence is 15 residues long. The germline gives CDR1 LGHNA, CDR2 YNFKEQ. Unmatched junction bases numbered 5, after V lost 0 bases and J lost 4 bases. CDR3: CASSQDSGGGYEQYF. The CDR3 DNA reads TGTGCCAGCAGCCAAGACTCGGGAGGGGGGTACGAGCAGTACTTC.

The chain is built from TRBV20-1 and TRBJ1-2; unclear D gene. Trimming cost V 7 bases and J 4 bases, with 7 bases left between them. Germline V gives CDR1 DFQATT, CDR2 SNEGSKA (reference sequence). The CDR3 consists of 10 residues. Written as DNA, the CDR3 is TGCAGTGTCGTGGCCTATGGCTACACCTTC. Protein product: CSVVAYGYTF.